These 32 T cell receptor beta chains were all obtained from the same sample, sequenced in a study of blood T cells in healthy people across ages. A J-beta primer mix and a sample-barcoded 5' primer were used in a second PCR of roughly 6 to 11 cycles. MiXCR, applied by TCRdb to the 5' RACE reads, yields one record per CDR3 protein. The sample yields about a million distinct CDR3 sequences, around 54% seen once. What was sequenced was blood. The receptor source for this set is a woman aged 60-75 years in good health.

CDR3 in amino acids: CASSVGVRLAWETQYF. CDR3 in DNA: TGTGCCAGCAGCGTAGGTGTAAGGCTGGCGTGGGAGACCCAGTACTTC. The V and J genes are TRBV9 and TRBJ2-5; D gene ambiguous. This CDR3 spans 16 amino acids. V was clipped by 0 bases and J by 5 bases, with 17 bases between them. Germline values: CDR1 SGDLS, CDR2 YYNGEE.

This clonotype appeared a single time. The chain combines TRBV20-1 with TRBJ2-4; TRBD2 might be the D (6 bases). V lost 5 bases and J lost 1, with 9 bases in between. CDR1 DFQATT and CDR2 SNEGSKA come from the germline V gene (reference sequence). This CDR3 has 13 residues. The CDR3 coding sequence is TGCAGTGCTCTGGAGGGGGCCAAAAACATTCAGTACTTC. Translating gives CSALEGAKNIQYF.

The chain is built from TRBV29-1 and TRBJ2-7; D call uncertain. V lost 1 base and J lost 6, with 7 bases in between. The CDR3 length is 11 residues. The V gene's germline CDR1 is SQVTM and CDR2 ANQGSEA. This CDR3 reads CSVEGPSEQYF. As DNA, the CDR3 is TGCAGCGTTGAAGGGCCCTCCGAGCAGTACTTC.

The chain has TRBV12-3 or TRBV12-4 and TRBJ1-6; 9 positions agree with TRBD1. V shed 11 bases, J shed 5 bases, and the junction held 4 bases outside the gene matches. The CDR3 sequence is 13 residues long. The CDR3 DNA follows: TGTGCCGGACGGACAGGGGATAATTCACCCCTCCACTTT. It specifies CAGRTGDNSPLHF.

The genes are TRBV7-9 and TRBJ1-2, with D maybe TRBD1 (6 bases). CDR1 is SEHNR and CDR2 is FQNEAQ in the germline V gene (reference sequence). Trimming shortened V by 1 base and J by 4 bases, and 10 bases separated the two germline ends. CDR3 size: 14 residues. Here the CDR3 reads CASSLEGGLYGYTF. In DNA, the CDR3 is TGTGCCAGCAGCTTAGAGGGGGGCCTCTATGGCTACACCTTC.

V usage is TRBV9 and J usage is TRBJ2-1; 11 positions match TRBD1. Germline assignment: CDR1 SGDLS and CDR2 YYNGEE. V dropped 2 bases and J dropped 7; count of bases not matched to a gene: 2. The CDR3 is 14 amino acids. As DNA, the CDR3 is TGTGCCAGCAGCGTGGACAGGGGGCCTAATGAGCAGTTCTTC. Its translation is CASSVDRGPNEQFF.

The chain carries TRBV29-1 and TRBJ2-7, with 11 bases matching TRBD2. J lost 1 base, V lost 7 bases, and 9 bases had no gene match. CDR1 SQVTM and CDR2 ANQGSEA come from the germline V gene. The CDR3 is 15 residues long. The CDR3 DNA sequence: TGCAGCGGATCATTTGGGACTAGCGGTTCCTACGAGCAGTACTTC. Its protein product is CSGSFGTSGSYEQYF.

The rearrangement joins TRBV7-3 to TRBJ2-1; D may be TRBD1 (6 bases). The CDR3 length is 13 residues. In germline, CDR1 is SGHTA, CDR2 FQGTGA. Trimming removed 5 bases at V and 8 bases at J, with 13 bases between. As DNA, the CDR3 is TGTGCCAGCAGCCCTAACAGGGATCATGAGCAGTTCTTC. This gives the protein CASSPNRDHEQFF.

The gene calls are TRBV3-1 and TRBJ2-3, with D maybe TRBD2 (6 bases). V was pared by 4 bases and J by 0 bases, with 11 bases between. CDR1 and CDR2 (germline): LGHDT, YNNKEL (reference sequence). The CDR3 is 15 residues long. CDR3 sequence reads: CASSPERASTDTQYF. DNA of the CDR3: TGTGCCAGCAGCCCCGAGCGGGCGAGCACAGATACGCAGTATTTT.

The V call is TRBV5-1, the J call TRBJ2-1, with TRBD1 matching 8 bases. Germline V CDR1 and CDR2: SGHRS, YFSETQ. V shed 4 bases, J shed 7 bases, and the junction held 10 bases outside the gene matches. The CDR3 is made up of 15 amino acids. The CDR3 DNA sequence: TGCGCCAGCAGCCCCTGGCAGGGGGCTAGGAATGAGCAGTTCTTC. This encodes CASSPWQGARNEQFF.

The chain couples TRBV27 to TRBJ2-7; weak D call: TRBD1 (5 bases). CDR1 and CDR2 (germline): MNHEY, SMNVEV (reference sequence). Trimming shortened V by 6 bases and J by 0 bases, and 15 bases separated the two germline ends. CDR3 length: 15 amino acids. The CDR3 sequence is CASRLGVGASYEQYF. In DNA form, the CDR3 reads TGTGCCAGCAGGCTAGGTGTTGGGGCCTCCTACGAGCAGTACTTC.

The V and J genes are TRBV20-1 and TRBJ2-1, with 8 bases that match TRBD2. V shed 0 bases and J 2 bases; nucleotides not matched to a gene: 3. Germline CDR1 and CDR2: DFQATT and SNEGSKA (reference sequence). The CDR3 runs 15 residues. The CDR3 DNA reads TGCAGTGCTAGAGATCTGCGGGAGGCCTACAATGAGCAGTTCTTC. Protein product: CSARDLREAYNEQFF.

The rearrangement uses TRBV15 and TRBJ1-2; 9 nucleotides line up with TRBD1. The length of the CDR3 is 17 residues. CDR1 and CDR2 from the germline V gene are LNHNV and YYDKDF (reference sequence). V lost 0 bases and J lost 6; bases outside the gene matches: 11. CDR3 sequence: CATSREPTGTGSDGYTF. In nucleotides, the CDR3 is TGTGCCACCAGCAGAGAACCCACCGGGACAGGGAGTGATGGCTACACCTTC.

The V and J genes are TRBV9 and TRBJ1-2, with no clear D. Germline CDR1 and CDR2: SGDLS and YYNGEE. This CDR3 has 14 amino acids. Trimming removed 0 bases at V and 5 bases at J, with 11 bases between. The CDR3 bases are TGTGCCAGCAGCGTAGAGCCATCACGTTATGGCTACACCTTC. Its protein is CASSVEPSRYGYTF. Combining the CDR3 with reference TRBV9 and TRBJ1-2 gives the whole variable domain DSGVTQTPKHLITATGQRVTLRCSPRSGDLSVYWYQQSLDQGLQFLIQYYNGEERAKGNILERFSAQQFPDLHSELNLSSLELGDSALYFCASSVEPSRYGYTFGSGTRLTVV.

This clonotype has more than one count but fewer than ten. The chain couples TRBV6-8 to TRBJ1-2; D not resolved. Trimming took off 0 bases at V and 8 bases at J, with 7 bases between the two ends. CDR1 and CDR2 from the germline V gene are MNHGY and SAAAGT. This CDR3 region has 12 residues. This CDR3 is CASSYSGRGYTF. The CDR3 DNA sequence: TGTGCCAGCAGTTACTCGGGGAGGGGCTACACCTTC.

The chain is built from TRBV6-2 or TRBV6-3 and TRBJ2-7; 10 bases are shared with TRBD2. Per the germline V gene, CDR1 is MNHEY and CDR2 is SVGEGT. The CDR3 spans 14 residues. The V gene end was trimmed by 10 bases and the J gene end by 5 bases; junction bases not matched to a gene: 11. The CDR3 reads CATRAGGHTHEQYF. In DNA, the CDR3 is TGTGCCACTCGAGCGGGAGGGCATACCCACGAGCAGTACTTC.

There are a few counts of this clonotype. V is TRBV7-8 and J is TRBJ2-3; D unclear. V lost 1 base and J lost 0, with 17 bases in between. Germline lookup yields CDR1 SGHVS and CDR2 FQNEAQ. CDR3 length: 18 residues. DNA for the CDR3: TGTGCCAGCAGCTTAGGTGCCAGATCAGTTTCTAGCACAGATACGCAGTATTTT. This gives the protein CASSLGARSVSSTDTQYF.

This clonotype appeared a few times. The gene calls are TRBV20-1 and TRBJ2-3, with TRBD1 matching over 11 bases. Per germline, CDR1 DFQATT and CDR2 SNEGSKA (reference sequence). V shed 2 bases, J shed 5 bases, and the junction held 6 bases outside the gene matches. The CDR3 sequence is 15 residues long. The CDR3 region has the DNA TGCAGTGCTAGATCCGGGACAGGGGGGGGAGATACGCAGTATTTT. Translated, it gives CSARSGTGGGDTQYF.

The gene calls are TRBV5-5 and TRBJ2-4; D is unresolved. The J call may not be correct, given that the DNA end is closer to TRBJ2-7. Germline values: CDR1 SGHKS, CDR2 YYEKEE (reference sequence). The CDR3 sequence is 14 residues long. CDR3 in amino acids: CASSPGVDDYEQYF. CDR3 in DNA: TGTGCCAGCAGCCCTGGGGTGGATGACTACGAGCAGTACTTC.

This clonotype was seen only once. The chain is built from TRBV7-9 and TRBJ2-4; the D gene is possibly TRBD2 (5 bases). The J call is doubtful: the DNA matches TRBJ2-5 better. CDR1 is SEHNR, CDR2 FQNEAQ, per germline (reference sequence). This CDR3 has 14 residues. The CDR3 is CASSLSWGEGTQYF. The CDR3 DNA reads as TGTGCCAGCAGCTTATCTTGGGGAGAGGGGACCCAGTACTTC.

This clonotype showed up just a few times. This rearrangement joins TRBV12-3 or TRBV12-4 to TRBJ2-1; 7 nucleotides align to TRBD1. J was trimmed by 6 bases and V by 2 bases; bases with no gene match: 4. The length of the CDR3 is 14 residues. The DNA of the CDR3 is TGTGCCAGCAGTTTATGGCACAGGGGCAATGAGCAGTTCTTC. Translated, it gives CASSLWHRGNEQFF.

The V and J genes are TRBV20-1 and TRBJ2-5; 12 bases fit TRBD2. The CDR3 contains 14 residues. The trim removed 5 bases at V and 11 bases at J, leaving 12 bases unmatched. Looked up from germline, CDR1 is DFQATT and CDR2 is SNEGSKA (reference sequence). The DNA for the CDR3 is TGCAGTGCTGTCACTAGCGGGAGGCACATGGGGCAGTACTTC. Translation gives CSAVTSGRHMGQYF.

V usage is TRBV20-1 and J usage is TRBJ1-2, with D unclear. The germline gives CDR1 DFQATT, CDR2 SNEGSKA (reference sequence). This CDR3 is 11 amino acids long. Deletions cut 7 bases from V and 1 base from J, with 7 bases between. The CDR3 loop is CSGAGNYGYTF. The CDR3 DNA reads TGCAGTGGGGCGGGTAACTATGGCTACACCTTC.

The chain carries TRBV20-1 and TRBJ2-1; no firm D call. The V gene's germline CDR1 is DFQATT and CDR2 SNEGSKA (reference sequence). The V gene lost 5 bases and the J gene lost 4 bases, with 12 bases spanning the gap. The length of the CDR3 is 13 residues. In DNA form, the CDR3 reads TGCAGTGCTCGCTACAGAGATTACAATGAGCAGTTCTTC. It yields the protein CSARYRDYNEQFF.

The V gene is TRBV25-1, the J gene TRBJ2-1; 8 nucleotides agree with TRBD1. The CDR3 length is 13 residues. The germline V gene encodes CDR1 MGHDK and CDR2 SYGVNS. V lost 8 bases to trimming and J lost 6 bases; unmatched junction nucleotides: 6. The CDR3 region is CASGRDRINEQFF. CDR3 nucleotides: TGTGCCAGCGGCCGGGACAGGATCAATGAGCAGTTCTTC. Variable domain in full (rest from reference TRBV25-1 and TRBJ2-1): EADIYQTPRYLVIGTGKKITLECSQTMGHDKMYWYQQDPGMELHLIHYSYGVNSTEKGDLSSESTVSRIRTEHFPLTLESARPSHTSQYLCASGRDRINEQFFGPGTRLTVL.

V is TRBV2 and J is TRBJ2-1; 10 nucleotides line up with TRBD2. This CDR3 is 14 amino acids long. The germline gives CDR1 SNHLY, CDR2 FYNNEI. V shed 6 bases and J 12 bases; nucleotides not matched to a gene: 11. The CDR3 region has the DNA TGTGCCAGCAGGATTGAGCGGGAGGGCCGGGGGCAGTTCTTC. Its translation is CASRIEREGRGQFF.

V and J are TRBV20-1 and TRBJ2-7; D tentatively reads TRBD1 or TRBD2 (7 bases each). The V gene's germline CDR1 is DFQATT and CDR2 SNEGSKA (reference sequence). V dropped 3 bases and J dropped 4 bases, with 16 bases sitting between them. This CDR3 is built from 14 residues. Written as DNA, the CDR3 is TGCAGTGCTAGGGGGGGGAGGGGGCGATACGAGCAGTACTTC. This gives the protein CSARGGRGRYEQYF.

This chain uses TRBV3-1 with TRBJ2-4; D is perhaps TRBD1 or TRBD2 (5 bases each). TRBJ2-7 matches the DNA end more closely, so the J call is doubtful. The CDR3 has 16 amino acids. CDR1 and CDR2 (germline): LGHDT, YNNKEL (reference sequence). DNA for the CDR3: TGTGCCAGCAGCCAAGAACTCGGGACGATTAGCTACGAGCAGTACTTC. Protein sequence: CASSQELGTISYEQYF.

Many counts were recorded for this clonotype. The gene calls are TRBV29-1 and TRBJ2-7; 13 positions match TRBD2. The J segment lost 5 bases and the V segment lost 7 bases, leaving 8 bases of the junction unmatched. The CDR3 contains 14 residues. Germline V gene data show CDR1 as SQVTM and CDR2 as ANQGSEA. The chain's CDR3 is CSARLAGGFDEQYF. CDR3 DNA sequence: TGCAGCGCTCGACTAGCGGGAGGCTTTGACGAGCAGTACTTC.

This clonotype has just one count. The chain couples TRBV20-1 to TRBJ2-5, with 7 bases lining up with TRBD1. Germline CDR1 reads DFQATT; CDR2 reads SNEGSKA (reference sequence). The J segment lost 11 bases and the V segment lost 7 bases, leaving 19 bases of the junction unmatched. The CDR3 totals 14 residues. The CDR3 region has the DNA TGCAGTGGCACGACAGGGAGATCCTACAATGAGCAGTACTTC. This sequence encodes CSGTTGRSYNEQYF.

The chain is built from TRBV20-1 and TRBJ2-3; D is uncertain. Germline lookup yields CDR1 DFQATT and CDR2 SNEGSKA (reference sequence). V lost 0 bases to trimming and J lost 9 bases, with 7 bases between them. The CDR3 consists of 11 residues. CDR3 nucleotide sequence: TGCAGTGCTAGAGATGCCCCCACGCAGTATTTT. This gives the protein CSARDAPTQYF.

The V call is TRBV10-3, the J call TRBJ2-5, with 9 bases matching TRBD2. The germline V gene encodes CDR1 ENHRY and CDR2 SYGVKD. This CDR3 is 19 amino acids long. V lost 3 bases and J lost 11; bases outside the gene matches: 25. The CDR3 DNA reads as TGTGCCATCAGTGACCCGGTGGAGCGGGAGGAATTGGCCGTGGTTGAGCAGTACTTC. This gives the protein CAISDPVEREELAVVEQYF.